Listed below are T cell receptor beta chains from one sample, sequenced in a study of control samples from healthy donors and cancer patients. Libraries were prepared by immunoSEQ multiplex PCR; TCRdb keeps only in-frame clonotypes and omits some of them. This table holds about 51,000 clones, 75% to 85% found once. The source material was blood. The receptors were gathered from a man aged 70 or older in good health. Each CDR3 is given with its conserved first and last residue. A D gene is named only where the DNA matches it firmly. Where a row states a size, it is once, few, many or the class of an expanded clone; other rows omit it.

size: -; D: -; length: 16; J: TRBJ2-7; V: TRBV14; CDR3: CASSQDLGARDYEQYF; DNA: TGTGCCAGCAGCCAAGATCTCGGGGCCCGTGACTACGAGCAGTACTTC
size: -; D: TRBD2; length: 16; J: TRBJ2-1; V: TRBV7-3; CDR3: CASSSSPTSGRSEQFF; DNA: TGTGCCAGCAGTTCCTCCCCGACTAGCGGGCGCAGTGAGCAGTTCTTC
size: -; D: TRBD2; length: 17; J: TRBJ2-1; V: TRBV28; CDR3: CASSSLQLAGVRDEQFF; DNA: TGTGCCAGCAGTTCATTACAACTAGCGGGAGTAAGAGATGAGCAGTTCTTC
size: -; D: -; length: 15; J: TRBJ2-1; V: TRBV21-1; CDR3: CASSKPRGVLNEQFF; DNA: TGTGCCAGCAGCAAACCACGAGGGGTTCTCAATGAGCAGTTCTTC
size: -; D: -; length: 14; J: TRBJ2-6; V: TRBV2; CDR3: CAGGGDSGANVLTF; DNA: TGTGCCGGAGGAGGGGACTCTGGGGCCAACGTCCTGACTTTC
size: few; D: TRBD2; length: 13; J: TRBJ2-1; V: TRBV12-3/TRBV12-4; CDR3: CASSLIAVGGPFF; DNA: TGTGCCAGCAGTTTGATTGCTGTGGGAGGGCCGTTCTTC
size: few; D: -; length: 14; J: TRBJ2-1; V: TRBV5-1; CDR3: CASSFESPYNEQFF; DNA: TGCGCCAGCAGCTTCGAGTCCCCATACAATGAGCAGTTCTTC
size: -; D: -; length: 14; J: TRBJ2-3; V: TRBV5-1; CDR3: CASSLSRTSDTQYF; DNA: TGCGCCAGCAGCTTGTCTAGAACTTCAGATACGCAGTATTTT
size: -; D: -; length: 15; J: TRBJ1-1; V: TRBV18; CDR3: CASSPGGGADTEAFF; DNA: TGTGCCAGCTCACCAGGGGGGGGCGCGGACACTGAAGCTTTCTTT
size: -; D: -; length: 12; J: TRBJ2-5; V: TRBV12-3/TRBV12-4; CDR3: CASSLVGETQYF; DNA: TGTGCCAGCAGTTTGGTAGGAGAGACCCAGTACTTC
size: -; D: -; length: 12; J: TRBJ1-2; V: TRBV28; CDR3: CASTLGDLGYTF; DNA: TGTGCCAGCACCCTAGGGGACCTGGGCTACACCTTC
size: -; D: -; length: 14; J: TRBJ1-3; V: TRBV2; CDR3: CARTAGDSGNTIYF; DNA: TGTGCCAGGACGGCAGGAGATTCTGGAAACACCATATATTTT
size: -; D: -; length: 16; J: TRBJ2-5; V: TRBV19; CDR3: CASSIFTGSTQETQYF; DNA: TGTGCCAGTAGTATTTTTACAGGGAGCACCCAAGAGACCCAGTACTTC
size: -; D: TRBD1; length: 15; J: TRBJ1-2; V: TRBV6-2/TRBV6-3; CDR3: CASSNAGTGNYGYTF; DNA: TGTGCCAGCAGTAATGCCGGGACAGGCAACTATGGCTACACCTTC
size: -; D: TRBD1; length: 15; J: TRBJ1-5; V: TRBV7-2; CDR3: CASSSGQAGGQPQHF; DNA: TGTGCCAGCAGCTCCGGACAGGCCGGTGGCCAGCCCCAGCATTTT
size: -; D: TRBD2; length: 15; J: TRBJ2-1; V: TRBV5-1; CDR3: CASSTGGAGGNEQFF; DNA: TGCGCCAGCAGCACCGGGGGAGCGGGGGGCAATGAGCAGTTCTTC
size: -; D: TRBD2; length: 13; J: TRBJ2-5; V: TRBV5-6; CDR3: CASSLAGAETQYF; DNA: TGTGCCAGCAGCTTAGCGGGAGCAGAGACCCAGTACTTC
size: -; D: -; length: 14; J: TRBJ1-1; V: TRBV15; CDR3: CATSRDRDVPEAFF; DNA: TGTGCCACCAGCAGAGATCGGGACGTACCAGAAGCTTTCTTT